The entry that follows covers one T cell receptor (beta chain) sequence. Its specificity is not known. These data come from a study of cytomegalovirus exposure and HLA in healthy donors. Study-level results: Cytomegalovirus status, reportedly, was diagnosed with high specificity and sensitivity by the classifier.

The CDR3 extends over 15 amino acids. With 11 bases removed from V and 1 base from J, the gap between germline ends came to 18 bases. Germline CDR1 reads MNHNY; CDR2 reads SVGAGI (reference sequence). The PCR made use of 60 Vbeta and 13 Jbeta primers. Sequencing was performed with immunoSEQ multiplex PCR; in TCRdb, only in-frame clones are kept and a portion is missing. The sample holds under 150,000 clones; 73% are singletons and the top ten take approximately 15%. This clonotype was sampled from a human donor in good health. Sequencing was carried out using PBMCs. J is TRBJ1-5 and V is TRBV6-6; no clear D. In DNA, the CDR3 is TGTGCCTCCGGCAGGCGTACTGGGAGCAATCAGCCCCAGCATTTT. Amino acid sequence: CASGRRTGSNQPQHF.